What follows is one TCR beta chain and its context. This sample is part of a study of blood T cell repertoires in COVID-19. Authors' data handling: Amplification from reference gene primers served as the basis for estimated nucleated cell counts. Repertoires were generated with immunoSEQ multiplex PCR, while TCRdb's copy carries only in-frame clones and drops some. V and J calls plus clone size are reproduced from that table; the DNA served to infer D and trimming. The sample holds roughly 60,000 clones, 65% to 90% seen once. The CDR3 has 14 residues. The ends were cut back, 6 bases at V and 4 bases at J, with 12 bases in the middle. From germline, CDR1 is LGHDT and CDR2 YNNKEL (reference sequence).

What was sequenced was peripheral blood. This chain joins TRBV3-1 (or the pseudogene TRBV3-2) and TRBJ1-4, with D tentatively TRBD1 (6 bases). This receptor was taken from a woman aged 55-70 years with acute or convalescent COVID-19. DNA for the CDR3: TGTGCCAGCAGTCAGACAGGAGGTAATGAAAAACTGTTTTTT. Translated, it gives CASSQTGGNEKLFF.